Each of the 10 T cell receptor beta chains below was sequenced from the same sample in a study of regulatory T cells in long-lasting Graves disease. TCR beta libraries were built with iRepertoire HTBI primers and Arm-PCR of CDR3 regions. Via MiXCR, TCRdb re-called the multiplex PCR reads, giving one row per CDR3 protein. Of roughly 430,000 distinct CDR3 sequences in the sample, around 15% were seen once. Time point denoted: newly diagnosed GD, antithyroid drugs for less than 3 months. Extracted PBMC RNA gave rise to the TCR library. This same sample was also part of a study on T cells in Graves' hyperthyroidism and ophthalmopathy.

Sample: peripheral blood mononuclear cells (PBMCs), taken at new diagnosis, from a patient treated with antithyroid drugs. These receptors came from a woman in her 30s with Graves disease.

This chain's CDR3 is CASSLGRDVFQETQYF. As DNA, the CDR3 is TGTGCCAGCAGCTTAGGTCGGGACGTATTCCAAGAGACCCAGTACTTC. The rearrangement uses TRBV11-2 and TRBJ2-5; D could derive from TRBD1 or TRBD2 (5 bases each). V lost 1 base and J 1 base, leaving 13 bases between the germline ends. CDR1 SGHAT and CDR2 FQNNGV come from the germline V gene. The CDR3 consists of 16 residues.

The CDR3 sequence: CASSFYSGGSTDTQYF. For the CDR3, the DNA is TGCGCCAGCAGCTTTTACAGCGGGGGTAGCACAGATACGCAGTATTTT. V gene TRBV5-1 combines with J gene TRBJ2-3, with TRBD2 matching 8 bases. The CDR3 length is 16 residues. The J segment lost 0 bases and the V segment lost 2 bases, leaving 5 bases of the junction unmatched. Germline V gives CDR1 SGHRS, CDR2 YFSETQ.

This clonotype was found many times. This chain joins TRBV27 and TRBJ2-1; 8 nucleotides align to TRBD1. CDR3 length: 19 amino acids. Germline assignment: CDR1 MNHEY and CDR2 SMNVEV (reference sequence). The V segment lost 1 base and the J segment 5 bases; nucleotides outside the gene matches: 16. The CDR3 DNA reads TGTGCCAGCAGTTTATGGGGGACAGGCGGTGGCCCAGGGAACAATGAGCAGTTCTTC. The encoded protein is CASSLWGTGGGPGNNEQFF.

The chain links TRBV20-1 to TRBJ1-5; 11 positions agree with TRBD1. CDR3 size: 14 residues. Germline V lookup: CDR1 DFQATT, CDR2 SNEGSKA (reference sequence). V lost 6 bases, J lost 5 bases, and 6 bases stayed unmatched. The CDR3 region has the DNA TGCAGTGCACCCGGACAGGGGGCGCATCAGCCCCAGCATTTT. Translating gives CSAPGQGAHQPQHF.

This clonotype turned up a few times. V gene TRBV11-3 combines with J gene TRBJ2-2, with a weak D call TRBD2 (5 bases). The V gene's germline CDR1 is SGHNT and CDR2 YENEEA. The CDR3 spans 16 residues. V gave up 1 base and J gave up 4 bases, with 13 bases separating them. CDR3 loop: CASSLGTSGSTGELFF. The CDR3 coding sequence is TGTGCCAGCAGCTTAGGTACCTCGGGGAGCACCGGGGAGCTGTTTTTT.

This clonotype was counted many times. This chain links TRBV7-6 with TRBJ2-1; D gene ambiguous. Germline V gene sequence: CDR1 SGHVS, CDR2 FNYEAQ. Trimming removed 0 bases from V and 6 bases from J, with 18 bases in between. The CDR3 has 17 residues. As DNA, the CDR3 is TGTGCCAGCAGCTTAGCTTTTGGCGAAGCGCCACGCAATGAGCAGTTCTTC. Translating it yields CASSLAFGEAPRNEQFF.

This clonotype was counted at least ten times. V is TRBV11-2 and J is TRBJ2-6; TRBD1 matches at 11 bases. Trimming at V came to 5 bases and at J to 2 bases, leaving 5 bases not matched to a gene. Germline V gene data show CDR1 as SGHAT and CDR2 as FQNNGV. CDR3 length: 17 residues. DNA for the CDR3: TGTGCCAGCAGCCGATGGACAGGGGGCGCTGGGGCCAACGTCCTGACTTTC. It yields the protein CASSRWTGGAGANVLTF. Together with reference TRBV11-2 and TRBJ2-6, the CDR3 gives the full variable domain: EAGVAQSPRYKIIEKRQSVAFWCNPISGHATLYWYQQILGQGPKLLIQFQNNGVVDDSQLPKDRFSAERLKGVDSTLKIQPAKLEDSAVYLCASSRWTGGAGANVLTFGAGSRLTVL.

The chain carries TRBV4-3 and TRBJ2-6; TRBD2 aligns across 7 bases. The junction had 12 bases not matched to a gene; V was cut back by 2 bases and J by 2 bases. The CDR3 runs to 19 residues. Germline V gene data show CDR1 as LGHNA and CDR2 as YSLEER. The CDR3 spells CASSQTTLRGRAGANVLTF. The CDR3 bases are TGCGCCAGCAGCCAAACAACACTACGGGGGAGGGCTGGGGCCAACGTCCTGACTTTC.

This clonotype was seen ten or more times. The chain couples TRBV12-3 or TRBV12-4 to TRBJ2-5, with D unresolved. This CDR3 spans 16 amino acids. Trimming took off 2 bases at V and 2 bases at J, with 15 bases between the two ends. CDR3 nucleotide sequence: TGTGCCAGCAGTTTAAATCCGCGTCGGGCGCAAGAGACCCAGTACTTC. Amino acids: CASSLNPRRAQETQYF.

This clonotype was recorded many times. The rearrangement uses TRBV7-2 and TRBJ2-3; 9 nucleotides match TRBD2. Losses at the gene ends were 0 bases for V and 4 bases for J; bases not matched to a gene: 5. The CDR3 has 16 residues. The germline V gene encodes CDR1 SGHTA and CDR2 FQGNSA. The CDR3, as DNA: TGTGCCAGCAGCTTAGCAGGGACTAGCAGCGCAGATACGCAGTATTTT. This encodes CASSLAGTSSADTQYF.